Shown below are 27 T cell receptor beta chains from a single sample sequenced in a study of blood T cell repertoires in COVID-19. The table came from immunoSEQ multiplex PCR; TCRdb's copy has only in-frame clones and leaves some out. The profile shows 300,000 to 450,000 clones, about 85% of them singletons. Sample: peripheral blood. The receptors shown here come from a woman under 30 with acute or convalescent COVID-19.

V is TRBV28 and J is TRBJ2-5; 11 positions agree with TRBD2. The V and J ends lost 5 bases and 1 base, in that order; junction bases with no gene match: 9. The CDR3 extends over 17 amino acids. Germline-derived CDR1 and CDR2 are MDHEN and SYDVKM. The CDR3 DNA sequence: TGTGCCAGCAGTCACATCCTGGGGACTAGCGGCCAAGAGACCCAGTACTTC. Translating gives CASSHILGTSGQETQYF.

The J gene is TRBJ1-3, the V gene TRBV5-1; perhaps TRBD1 as D (5 bases). The CDR3 totals 16 residues. Germline values: CDR1 SGHRS, CDR2 YFSETQ. The V end lost 0 bases, the J end lost 3 bases, and 13 bases lay between the germline ends. CDR3 in amino acids: CASSLAAGSGGNTIYF. DNA of the CDR3: TGCGCCAGCAGCTTGGCCGCAGGGTCCGGTGGAAACACCATATATTTT.

CDR3 sequence: CASSLKQGGFTGGSPLHF. The CDR3 DNA reads as TGTGCCAGCAGTTTAAAACAGGGAGGATTTACAGGGGGTTCACCCCTCCACTTT. This rearrangement joins TRBV27 to TRBJ1-6, with 8 bases matching TRBD1. Germline V gene data show CDR1 as MNHEY and CDR2 as SMNVEV (reference sequence). The CDR3 sequence is 18 residues long. V lost 2 bases, J lost 9 bases, and 15 bases stayed unmatched.

The chain is built from TRBV29-1 and TRBJ2-3, with D perhaps TRBD1 (6 bases). Trimming removed 0 bases at V and 3 bases at J, with 13 bases between. The CDR3 loop spans 15 amino acids. Germline V gene data show CDR1 as SQVTM and CDR2 as ANQGSEA. The CDR3 reads CSVEEGHRETDTQYF. The CDR3 region has the DNA TGCAGCGTTGAAGAAGGGCACAGGGAAACAGATACGCAGTATTTT.

Of note for this clone: The junction does not match germline at one end; this may be a read error. This chain connects TRBV7-9 to TRBJ2-3, with a weak D call TRBD2 (5 bases). This CDR3 is built from 13 residues. Germline assignment: CDR1 SEHNR and CDR2 FQNEAQ (reference sequence). CDR3 coding DNA: TGTGCCAGCAGCTTCTCTAGCAAAGATACGCAGTATTTT. Translation: CASSFSSKDTQYF.

The chain links TRBV7-7 to TRBJ2-7; 9 bases are a match to TRBD2. This CDR3 spans 18 amino acids. In germline, CDR1 is SSHAT, CDR2 FNYEAQ (reference sequence). Trimming at V came to 7 bases and at J to 4 bases, leaving 20 bases not matched to a gene. CDR3 protein: CASNLSGSGGAHLYEQYF. DNA for the CDR3: TGTGCCAGCAACCTAAGTGGTAGCGGGGGCGCCCATCTATACGAGCAGTACTTC.

V gene TRBV3-1 (or the pseudogene TRBV3-2) combines with J gene TRBJ2-3, with TRBD2 identical over 11 bases. CDR1 and CDR2 from the germline V gene are LGHDT and YNNKEL (reference sequence). This CDR3 is 18 amino acids long. The ends lost 0 bases at V and 2 bases at J; junction bases unmatched: 7. Here the CDR3 reads CASSQEFPGLAATDTQYF. CDR3 DNA sequence: TGTGCCAGCAGCCAAGAGTTCCCGGGACTAGCGGCCACAGATACGCAGTATTTT.

The chain uses TRBV30 and TRBJ1-1, with D perhaps TRBD1 (6 bases). V was cut by 0 bases and J by 10 bases, with 9 bases left in between. The CDR3 extends over 11 amino acids. In germline, CDR1 is GTSNPN, CDR2 SVGIG (reference sequence). The CDR3 here is CAWSVGQLAFF. The CDR3 coding sequence is TGTGCCTGGAGTGTTGGACAGTTAGCTTTCTTT.

The chain combines TRBV28 with TRBJ1-2; 7 bases are a match to TRBD1. Per germline, CDR1 MDHEN and CDR2 SYDVKM. The CDR3 is 15 residues long. Losses at the gene ends were 5 bases for V and 2 bases for J; bases not matched to a gene: 8. The CDR3 protein is CASSTWDRANYGYTF. Written as DNA, the CDR3 is TGTGCCAGCAGTACCTGGGACAGAGCAAACTATGGCTACACCTTC.

The rearrangement joins TRBV24-1 to TRBJ1-5; 7 bases are a match to TRBD1. The V gene end was trimmed by 4 bases and the J gene end by 0 bases; junction bases not matched to a gene: 5. The CDR3 consists of 16 residues. Germline-derived CDR1 and CDR2 are KGHDR and SFDVKD. CDR3 in amino acids: CATSDQQGLSNQPQHF. Here the CDR3 DNA reads TGTGCCACCAGTGACCAACAGGGGCTTAGCAATCAGCCCCAGCATTTT.

V usage is TRBV27 and J usage is TRBJ1-1, with 8 bases that match TRBD1. The CDR3 extends over 19 amino acids. V trimming: 3 bases; J trimming: 5 bases; junction bases outside the gene matches: 20. The V gene's germline CDR1 is MNHEY and CDR2 SMNVEV (reference sequence). The CDR3 region has the DNA TGTGCCAGCAGTTTGGGATACCAGGGGGCCGAACTCAGGGGAACTGAAGCTTTCTTT. Translating gives CASSLGYQGAELRGTEAFF.

This chain uses TRBV3-1 (or the pseudogene TRBV3-2) with TRBJ2-6; TRBD1 matches at 7 bases. Germline assignment: CDR1 LGHDT and CDR2 YNNKEL (reference sequence). The CDR3 loop spans 17 amino acids. The trim removed 5 bases at V and 4 bases at J, leaving 11 bases unmatched. DNA for the CDR3: TGTGCCAGCAGCGCCCGGGACAGCAGCATCGGGGCCAACGTCCTGACTTTC. Translation: CASSARDSSIGANVLTF.

The J gene is TRBJ2-3, the V gene TRBV3-1 (or the pseudogene TRBV3-2); D may be TRBD2 (6 bases). Germline values: CDR1 LGHDT, CDR2 YNNKEL (reference sequence). Trimming took off 4 bases at V and 4 bases at J, with 15 bases between the two ends. This CDR3 comprises 15 residues. The CDR3 loop reads CASSPRLGLSDTQYF. The CDR3 DNA reads TGTGCCAGCAGCCCCCGACTAGGATTGTCAGATACGCAGTATTTT.

V is TRBV10-3 and J is TRBJ2-4; D might be TRBD2 (5 bases). V lost 2 bases, J lost 8 bases, and 10 bases lay in between. This CDR3 comprises 13 residues. CDR1 and CDR2 (germline): ENHRY, SYGVKD. CDR3 coding DNA: TGTGCCATCAGTGAGACGTCCGGGGACATTCAGTACTTC. Translation: CAISETSGDIQYF.

V is TRBV6-6 and J is TRBJ1-1; weak D call: TRBD1 (5 bases). The CDR3 is made up of 13 amino acids. V was clipped by 6 bases and J by 3 bases, with 11 bases between them. The germline gives CDR1 MNHNY, CDR2 SVGAGI (reference sequence). The chain's CDR3 is CASSWVRDTEAFF. The CDR3 bases are TGTGCCAGCAGCTGGGTCAGGGACACTGAAGCTTTCTTT.

The chain links TRBV29-1 to TRBJ1-6, with unresolved D. The CDR3 loop spans 14 amino acids. V was trimmed by 6 bases and J by 0 bases, leaving 9 bases between them. The germline gives CDR1 SQVTM, CDR2 ANQGSEA. The CDR3 protein is CSVANSSYNSPLHF. DNA for the CDR3: TGCAGCGTCGCTAATAGCTCCTATAATTCACCCCTCCACTTT.

The rearrangement uses TRBV28 and TRBJ2-6; D is perhaps TRBD1 (6 bases). Germline loops: CDR1 MDHEN, CDR2 SYDVKM. Trimming removed 5 bases at V and 0 bases at J, with 8 bases between. The CDR3 loop spans 15 amino acids. The CDR3 DNA reads TGTGCCAGCAGTAGGGACAACTCTGGGGCCAACGTCCTGACTTTC. Its protein is CASSRDNSGANVLTF. Combining the CDR3 with reference TRBV28 and TRBJ2-6 gives the whole variable domain DVKVTQSSRYLVKRTGEKVFLECVQDMDHENMFWYRQDPGLGLRLIYFSYDVKMKEKGDIPEGYSVSREKKERFSLILESASTNQTSMYLCASSRDNSGANVLTFGAGSRLTVL.

The CDR3 DNA sequence: TGCGCCAGCAGCGCGAACACGATCGGGTATTCACCCCTCCACTTT. Translation: CASSANTIGYSPLHF. V gene TRBV4-1 combines with J gene TRBJ1-6; the D is unclear. The germline V gene has CDR1 MGHRA and CDR2 YSYEKL. The CDR3 loop spans 15 amino acids. Trimming shortened V by 5 bases and J by 8 bases, and 16 bases separated the two germline ends.

The rearrangement uses TRBV4-2 and TRBJ1-1, with a possible D match to TRBD1 (5 bases). This CDR3 has 13 residues. Looked up from germline, CDR1 is LGHNA and CDR2 is YNFKEQ. Trimming left V 9 bases short and J 4 bases short, with 15 bases between. The CDR3 nucleotides are TGTGCCAGTTCCCAGGGTGACGGCACTGAAGCTTTCTTT. It codes for CASSQGDGTEAFF.

The chain links TRBV28 to TRBJ1-1; D unresolved. This CDR3 has 16 residues. Trimming pared 5 bases from V and 0 bases from J, leaving 16 bases between. Germline V gene lookup returns CDR1 MDHEN and CDR2 SYDVKM. The CDR3 DNA is TGTGCCAGCAGTCTCACCCTCCGCGGTCTGAACACTGAAGCTTTCTTT. It translates to CASSLTLRGLNTEAFF.

V gene TRBV5-8 combines with J gene TRBJ2-2; 7 positions agree with TRBD1. The CDR3 is 15 residues long. The germline V gene encodes CDR1 SGHTS and CDR2 YDEGEE. Germline trimming cut 0 bases from V and 7 bases from J; bases unmatched to any gene: 6. CDR3 coding DNA: TGTGCCAGCAGCTTGGGGCAGGGGGACGGCGGGGAGCTGTTTTTT. This translates into CASSLGQGDGGELFF. The full variable domain, its missing parts supplied by reference TRBV5-8 and TRBJ2-2, is EAGVTQSPTHLIKTRGQQATLRCSPISGHTSVYWYQQALGLGLQFLLWYDEGEERNRGNFPPRFSGRQFPNYSSELNVNALELEDSALYLCASSLGQGDGGELFFGEGSRLTVL.

This chain links TRBV5-1 with TRBJ2-1, with TRBD2 identical over 10 bases. The CDR3 spans 17 residues. The V gene end was trimmed by 0 bases and the J gene end by 10 bases; junction bases not matched to a gene: 13. Germline-derived CDR1 and CDR2 are SGHRS and YFSETQ. The CDR3 sequence is CASSLGLASGGAREQFF. In DNA, the CDR3 is TGCGCCAGCAGCTTGGGGCTTGCGAGCGGGGGGGCAAGGGAGCAGTTCTTC.

V gene TRBV2 combines with J gene TRBJ1-1, with D hard to call. The ends were cut back, 3 bases at V and 4 bases at J, with 9 bases in the middle. The germline CDR1 and CDR2 sequences are SNHLY and FYNNEI. The CDR3 runs 13 residues. CDR3 bases: TGTGCCAGCAGTGAGTCACGGGGCACTGAAGCTTTCTTT. Translation gives CASSESRGTEAFF.

This clone was observed once. V gene TRBV2 combines with J gene TRBJ2-3, with TRBD2 identical over 7 bases. The germline V gene encodes CDR1 SNHLY and CDR2 FYNNEI. V was clipped by 7 bases and J by 2 bases; unmatched bases: 9. The CDR3 covers 15 residues. The CDR3 spells CASKRGGRDTDTQYF. DNA for the CDR3: TGTGCCAGCAAAAGAGGAGGGAGGGACACAGATACGCAGTATTTT.

V and J are TRBV4-1 and TRBJ2-2; TRBD2 aligns across 9 bases. The germline V gene encodes CDR1 MGHRA and CDR2 YSYEKL. Trimming took 0 bases from V and 4 from J; bases not matched to a gene: 12. The CDR3 covers 19 residues. The CDR3 is CASSQEHLAGKMGTGELFF. The CDR3 nucleotides read TGCGCCAGCAGCCAAGAACATCTAGCGGGAAAGATGGGCACCGGGGAGCTGTTTTTT.

This clone has a single count. The chain joins TRBV30 to TRBJ1-1; TRBD1 aligns across 7 bases. The CDR3 has 14 amino acids. CDR1 and CDR2 from the germline V gene are GTSNPN and SVGIG (reference sequence). After removal of 2 bases from V and 4 bases from J, the junction contained 7 bases not matched to a gene. The CDR3 nucleotides are TGTGCCTGGAGTCAAGGACAGGCAGGCACTGAAGCTTTCTTT. Residues: CAWSQGQAGTEAFF.

The chain is built from TRBV28 and TRBJ1-1, with TRBD1 matching over 8 bases. Germline V gives CDR1 MDHEN, CDR2 SYDVKM. V shed 11 bases and J 2 bases; nucleotides not matched to a gene: 4. The CDR3 is made up of 12 amino acids. CDR3 in amino acids: CAGQGFNTEAFF. CDR3 sequence (DNA): TGTGCCGGACAGGGTTTCAACACTGAAGCTTTCTTT.